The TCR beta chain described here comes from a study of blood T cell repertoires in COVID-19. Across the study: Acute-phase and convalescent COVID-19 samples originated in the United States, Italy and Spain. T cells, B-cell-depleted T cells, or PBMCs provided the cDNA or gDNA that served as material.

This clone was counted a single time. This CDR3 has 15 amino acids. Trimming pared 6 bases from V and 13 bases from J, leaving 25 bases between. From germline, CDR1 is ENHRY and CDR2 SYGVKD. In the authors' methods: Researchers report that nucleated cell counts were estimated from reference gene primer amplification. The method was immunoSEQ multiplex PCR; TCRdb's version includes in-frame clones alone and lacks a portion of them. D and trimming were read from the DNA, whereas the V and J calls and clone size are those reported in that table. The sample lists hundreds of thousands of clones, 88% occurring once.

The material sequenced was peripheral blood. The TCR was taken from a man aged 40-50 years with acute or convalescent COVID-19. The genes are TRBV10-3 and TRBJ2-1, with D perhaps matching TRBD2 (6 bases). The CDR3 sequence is CAISDTSRELGRQFF. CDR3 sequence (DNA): TGTGCCATCAGCGACACCTCCCGGGAGCTAGGGCGACAGTTCTTC.